The sequence of this T cell receptor (beta chain) was determined in a study of shared clonotypes between healthy human individuals. CDR1 and CDR2 (germline): SGHRS, YFSETQ. The CDR3 contains 14 residues. V dropped 4 bases and J dropped 14 bases, with 24 bases sitting between them. Each subset's genomic DNA was split evenly across several immunoSEQ plates. Assay used: immunoSEQ multiplex PCR; TCRdb lists only in-frame clones, some missing. The sample yields about 1.1 million clones, 77% seen once. The sample consisted of memory CD4+ T cells from PBMCs. Subset defined: CD45RA-negative fraction. The clonotype originates from a man younger than 30 in good health. Some clones in this sample may be carry-over from other donors' samples. The chain joins TRBV5-1 to TRBJ1-1; D is possibly TRBD1 (5 bases). The CDR3 loop is CASSPRTYEQVLFF. The CDR3 DNA reads as TGCGCCAGCAGCCCGCGGACATACGAACAGGTGCTGTTCTTT. The full variable domain, completed using reference TRBV5-1 and TRBJ1-1, is KAGVTQTPRYLIKTRGQQVTLSCSPISGHRSVSWYQQTPGQGLQFLFEYFSETQRNKGNFPGRFSGRQFSNSRSEMNVSTLELGDSALYLCASSPRTYEQVLFFGQGTRLTVV.